These T cell receptor beta chains were read from a single sample in a study of control samples from healthy donors and cancer patients. Repertoires were generated with immunoSEQ multiplex PCR, while TCRdb's copy carries only in-frame clones and drops some. The table records 130,000 or so clones, just under 90% of them present only once. Sequences were obtained from blood. The receptors come from a man younger than 45 in good health. CDR3s include the opening cysteine and the closing phenylalanine or tryptophan. The D gene is left open where the match is weak. Clone size, where shown, is once, few, many, or a class for clones that have expanded.

J: TRBJ2-3
D: NA
size: NA
V: TRBV9
CDR3: CASSVDLGAVDTQYF
DNA: TGTGCCAGCAGCGTAGACCTAGGAGCGGTAGATACGCAGTATTTT

J: TRBJ2-3
D: TRBD1
size: NA
V: TRBV24-1
CDR3: CATEGASTDTQYF
DNA: TGTGCCACCGAGGGGGCTAGCACAGATACGCAGTATTTT

J: TRBJ1-1
D: TRBD1
size: NA
V: TRBV10-3
CDR3: CAIRGQSEAFF
DNA: TGTGCCATCAGGGGACAGAGTGAAGCTTTCTTT

J: TRBJ1-2
D: NA
size: once
V: TRBV5-1
CDR3: CASSLMAGSAKADYGYTF
DNA: TGCGCCAGCAGCTTGATGGCAGGCAGTGCTAAAGCGGACTATGGCTACACCTTC

J: TRBJ2-2
D: TRBD2
size: NA
V: TRBV6-5
CDR3: CASSWTSGGAGELFF
DNA: TGTGCCAGCAGCTGGACTAGCGGGGGGGCCGGGGAGCTGTTTTTT

J: TRBJ1-5
D: NA
size: once
V: TRBV19
CDR3: CASSIEGLRNQPQHF
DNA: TGTGCCAGTAGTATAGAAGGACTTCGTAATCAGCCCCAGCATTTT

J: TRBJ1-6
D: NA
size: few
V: TRBV27
CDR3: CASSLDGANSPLHF
DNA: TGTGCCAGCAGTTTAGACGGTGCGAATTCACCCCTCCACTTT

J: TRBJ2-5
D: NA
size: once
V: TRBV10-3
CDR3: CAIKSNLQGETQYF
DNA: TGTGCCATCAAAAGTAACCTTCAAGGAGAGACCCAGTACTTC

J: TRBJ1-2
D: NA
size: NA
V: TRBV7-9
CDR3: CASSLGKSPTLGYTF
DNA: TGTGCCAGCAGCTTAGGAAAGAGCCCTACCTTGGGCTACACCTTC

J: TRBJ1-5
D: TRBD1
size: NA
V: TRBV18
CDR3: CASSPGQGEYQPQHF
DNA: TGTGCCAGCTCACCGGGACAGGGCGAATATCAGCCCCAGCATTTT

J: TRBJ2-5
D: NA
size: NA
V: TRBV2
CDR3: CASGGGQRETQYF
DNA: TGTGCCAGCGGGGGTGGCCAACGAGAGACCCAGTACTTC

J: TRBJ2-3
D: TRBD1
size: NA
V: TRBV5-1
CDR3: CASSPDRSTDTQYF
DNA: TGCGCCAGCAGCCCGGACAGGAGCACAGATACGCAGTATTTT

J: TRBJ1-2
D: NA
size: NA
V: TRBV3-1/TRBV3-2
CDR3: CASSQEGNYGYTF
DNA: TGTGCCAGCAGCCAAGAGGGGAACTATGGCTACACCTTC

J: TRBJ1-5
D: NA
size: few
V: TRBV5-5
CDR3: CASSLSGGQPQHF
DNA: TGTGCCAGCAGCTTGTCGGGTGGTCAGCCCCAGCATTTT

J: TRBJ2-3
D: NA
size: once
V: TRBV10-1
CDR3: CASSESSAADTQYF
DNA: TGCGCCAGCAGTGAGTCCAGTGCCGCAGATACGCAGTATTTT

J: TRBJ2-5
D: TRBD1
size: NA
V: TRBV25-1
CDR3: CASSELGQGALGGETQYF
DNA: TGTGCCAGCAGTGAATTAGGGCAGGGGGCGCTTGGGGGAGAGACCCAGTACTTC

J: TRBJ1-6
D: NA
size: NA
V: TRBV27
CDR3: CASSIDRRRNSPLHF
DNA: TGTGCCAGCAGTATTGACAGAAGACGGAATTCACCCCTCCACTTT

J: TRBJ2-5
D: NA
size: NA
V: TRBV5-1
CDR3: CASSARGGMGETQYF
DNA: TGCGCCAGCAGCGCCCGAGGGGGTATGGGAGAGACCCAGTACTTC

J: TRBJ1-3
D: TRBD1
size: NA
V: TRBV18
CDR3: CASSPNSGQGNGNTIYF
DNA: TGTGCCAGCTCACCAAACTCAGGACAGGGAAATGGAAACACCATATATTTT

J: TRBJ2-3
D: TRBD2
size: NA
V: TRBV5-1
CDR3: CASSLGLAEATDTQYF
DNA: TGCGCCAGCAGCTTGGGACTAGCGGAGGCTACAGATACGCAGTATTTT

J: TRBJ2-3
D: TRBD2
size: NA
V: TRBV13
CDR3: CASSYASGGALYDTQYF
DNA: TGTGCCAGCAGCTACGCTAGCGGGGGGGCCCTGTATGATACGCAGTATTTT

J: TRBJ1-1
D: NA
size: NA
V: TRBV7-3
CDR3: CASSSDGTTEAFF
DNA: TGTGCCAGCAGCTCGGACGGCACCACTGAAGCTTTCTTT

J: TRBJ2-5
D: TRBD1
size: few
V: TRBV29-1
CDR3: CSFTTVTGKETQYF
DNA: TGCAGCTTCACTACTGTGACAGGGAAAGAGACCCAGTACTTC

J: TRBJ1-6
D: NA
size: once
V: TRBV2
CDR3: CASSPNQGQNSPLHF
DNA: TGTGCCAGCAGTCCCAATCAGGGCCAGAATTCACCCCTCCACTTT

J: TRBJ2-7
D: NA
size: once
V: TRBV12-3/TRBV12-4
CDR3: CASSGQSYEQYF
DNA: TGTGCCAGCAGTGGACAGAGCTACGAGCAGTACTTC